This note documents a single T cell receptor beta chain sequence. The data were taken from a study of technical replicates of blood from four donors. Generated by immunoSEQ multiplex PCR, the TCRdb table keeps only in-frame clones and is missing some. The table has about 81,000 clones, roughly 90% seen once. Germline V gives CDR1 SGHNT, CDR2 YYREEE (reference sequence). CDR3 size: 15 residues. V gave up 5 bases and J gave up 2 bases, with 16 bases separating them. The TCR comes from a human donor in good health. The sample consisted of T cells isolated from PBMCs. This chain connects TRBV5-4 to TRBJ1-1; the D gene is possibly TRBD1 (5 bases). The CDR3 DNA follows: TGTGCCAGCAGTTCGCCAGGGTTTATAAACACTGAAGCTTTCTTT. It codes for CASSSPGFINTEAFF.